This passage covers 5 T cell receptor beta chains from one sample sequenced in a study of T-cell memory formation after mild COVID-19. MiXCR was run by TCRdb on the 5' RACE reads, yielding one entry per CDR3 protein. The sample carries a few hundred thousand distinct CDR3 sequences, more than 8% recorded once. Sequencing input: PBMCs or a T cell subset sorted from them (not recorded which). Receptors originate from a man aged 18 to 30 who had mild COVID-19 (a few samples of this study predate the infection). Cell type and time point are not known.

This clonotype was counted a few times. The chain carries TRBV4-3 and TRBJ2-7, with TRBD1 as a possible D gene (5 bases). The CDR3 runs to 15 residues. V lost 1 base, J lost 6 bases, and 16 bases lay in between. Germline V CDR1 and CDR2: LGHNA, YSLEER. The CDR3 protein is CASSQVREQAGEQYF. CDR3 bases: TGCGCCAGCAGCCAAGTCAGAGAACAGGCAGGCGAGCAGTACTTC.

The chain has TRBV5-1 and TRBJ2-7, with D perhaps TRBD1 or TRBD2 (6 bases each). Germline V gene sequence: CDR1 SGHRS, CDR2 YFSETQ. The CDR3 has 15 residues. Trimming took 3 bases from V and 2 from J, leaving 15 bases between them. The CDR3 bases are TGCGCCAGCAGCTCCCAGAGGGGGGCCGCCTACGAGCAGTACTTC. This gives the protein CASSSQRGAAYEQYF.

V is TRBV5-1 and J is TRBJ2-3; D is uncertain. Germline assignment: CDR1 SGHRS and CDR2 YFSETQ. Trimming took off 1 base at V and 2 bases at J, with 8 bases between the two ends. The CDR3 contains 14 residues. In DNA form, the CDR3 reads TGCGCCAGCAGCTTGATGGGCAACACAGATACGCAGTATTTT. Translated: CASSLMGNTDTQYF.

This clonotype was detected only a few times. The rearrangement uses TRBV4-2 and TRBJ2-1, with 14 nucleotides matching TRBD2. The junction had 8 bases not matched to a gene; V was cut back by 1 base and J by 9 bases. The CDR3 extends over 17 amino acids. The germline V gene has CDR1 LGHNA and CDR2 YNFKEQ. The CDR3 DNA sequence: TGTGCCAGCAGCCAAGTTCGCGGACTAGCGGGGGGTGGTGAGCAGTTCTTC. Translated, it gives CASSQVRGLAGGGEQFF.

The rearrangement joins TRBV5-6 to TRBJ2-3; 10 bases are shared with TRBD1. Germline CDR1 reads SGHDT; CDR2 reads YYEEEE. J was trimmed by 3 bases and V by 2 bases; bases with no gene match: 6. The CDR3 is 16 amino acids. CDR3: CASSFRGTGATDTQYF. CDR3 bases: TGTGCCAGCAGCTTCCGTGGGACAGGGGCAACAGATACGCAGTATTTT.